The 30 T cell receptor beta chains below were found in one sample sequenced in a study of metastatic and nonmetastatic thyroid tumors. No patient had received any treatment before thyroid surgery. TCRdb reanalyzed the PCR reads via MiXCR. This sample carries about 23,000 clones, approximately 24% of them seen once, and the ten largest clones take more than 10%. The sample was tumor tissue. These receptors were collected from a male donor with papillary thyroid cancer or a benign thyroid nodule (not recorded which). Some clones in this sample may be carry-over from other donors' samples.

This clone is deemed medium-sized. This chain connects TRBV5-6 to TRBJ1-2; D possibly corresponds to TRBD1 (5 bases). CDR1 SGHDT and CDR2 YYEEEE come from the germline V gene. V lost 1 base, J lost 0 bases, and 7 bases lay in between. CDR3 length equals 14 residues. The CDR3 spells CASSLPRANYGYTF. CDR3 sequence (DNA): TGTGCCAGCAGCTTGCCCAGGGCTAACTATGGCTACACCTTC.

The CDR3 DNA reads as TGTGCCAGCAGCGTAGGGTACCTCTCCTACGAGCAGTACTTC. Amino acid sequence: CASSVGYLSYEQYF. The chain has TRBV9 and TRBJ2-7, with no clear D. The CDR3 has 14 amino acids. Germline loops: CDR1 SGDLS, CDR2 YYNGEE. V lost 0 bases and J 0 bases, leaving 7 bases between the germline ends.

In the case of this clone: A junction boundary mismatches the germline segment, possibly from a read error. The genes are TRBV28 and TRBJ1-2; D remains unclear. There are 16 residues in the CDR3. The germline V gene encodes CDR1 MDHEN and CDR2 SYDVKM. CDR3 nucleotide sequence: TGTGCCAGCAGTTTATCGAGGAGGGTGTATATTGGTGGCTACGCCTTC. This sequence encodes CASSLSRRVYIGGYAF.

This CDR3 reads CASSEGGTGALNYGYTF. CDR3 in DNA: TGTGCCAGCAGCGAAGGGGGGACAGGAGCACTTAACTATGGCTACACCTTC. This chain links TRBV11-2 with TRBJ1-2, with 8 bases lining up with TRBD1. Germline V lookup: CDR1 SGHAT, CDR2 FQNNGV. The CDR3 has 17 amino acids. V was clipped by 5 bases and J by 1 base; unmatched bases: 12.

A word on this clone: The sample contains more than one DNA sequence encoding this CDR3. The V call is TRBV15, the J call TRBJ1-4; D possibly corresponds to TRBD1 (6 bases). Deletions cut 3 bases from V and 7 bases from J, with 12 bases between. Germline V gene data show CDR1 as LNHNV and CDR2 as YYDKDF (reference sequence). CDR3 length: 14 residues. The chain's CDR3 is CATSSGGLGEKLFF. The CDR3 DNA reads TGTGCCACCAGCAGCGGGGGCCTTGGTGAAAAACTGTTTTTT.

This clone was seen a handful of times. A read error is possible here, since a much larger clone lies one base away. The sample has other DNA sequences that encode this CDR3 too. This chain links TRBV29-1 with TRBJ2-2; D gene ambiguous. With 7 bases removed from V and 1 base from J, the gap between germline ends came to 7 bases. The CDR3 sequence is 12 residues long. Per the germline V gene, CDR1 is SQVTM and CDR2 is ANQGSEA. This chain's CDR3 is CSGRGNTGELFF. In DNA form, the CDR3 reads TGCAGCGGACGTGGGAACACCGGGGAGCTGTTTTTT.

The V gene is TRBV6-2 or TRBV6-3, the J gene TRBJ1-1; D ambiguous. The CDR3 consists of 12 residues. Trimming took 6 bases from V and 12 from J, leaving 17 bases between them. The germline V gene has CDR1 MNHEY and CDR2 SVGEGT. In DNA, the CDR3 is TGTGCCAGCAGGATCCCGTTGGGCAGTTCTTTCTTT. Its protein product is CASRIPLGSSFF.

This clone has ten or more counts. The genes are TRBV29-1 and TRBJ2-2, with D possibly TRBD2 on 6 matching bases. Trimming took off 3 bases at V and 8 bases at J, with 16 bases between the two ends. CDR1 is SQVTM and CDR2 is ANQGSEA in the germline V gene. The CDR3 spans 14 residues. CDR3 DNA: TGCAGCGTTGAGCGAGTGGAGGGAAGGGGGGAGCTGTTTTTT. This codes for CSVERVEGRGELFF.

This clone has at least ten counts. This chain joins TRBV20-1 and TRBJ2-6; tentatively, D is TRBD1 (6 bases). The ends were cut back, 5 bases at V and 1 base at J, with 24 bases in the middle. CDR3 length equals 19 residues. Germline V CDR1 and CDR2: DFQATT, SNEGSKA (reference sequence). The CDR3 sequence is CSASRFGDILNSGANVLTF. CDR3 coding DNA: TGCAGTGCTTCCCGTTTCGGGGACATTTTAAATTCTGGGGCCAACGTCCTGACTTTC.

Ten or more counts support this clone. Different DNA sequences within this sample yield the same CDR3. V usage is TRBV9 and J usage is TRBJ1-1; no firm D call. The V end lost 0 bases, the J end lost 1 base, and 7 bases lay between the germline ends. Germline assignment: CDR1 SGDLS and CDR2 YYNGEE. The CDR3 runs to 14 residues. CDR3 sequence reads: CASSVAPENTEAFF. DNA for the CDR3: TGTGCCAGCAGCGTAGCACCCGAGAACACTGAAGCTTTCTTT.

This clone was picked up many times. The V call is TRBV4-2, the J call TRBJ2-3; 7 bases are shared with TRBD1. V was pared by 7 bases and J by 3 bases, with 13 bases of the junction left unmatched. This CDR3 contains 16 residues. Germline V lookup: CDR1 LGHNA, CDR2 YNFKEQ. The chain's CDR3 is CASTNLRDSKTDTQYF. The CDR3 DNA sequence: TGTGCCAGCACCAATCTCAGGGACAGTAAGACAGATACGCAGTATTTT.

This chain uses TRBV11-1 with TRBJ2-7, with a possible D match to TRBD1 (6 bases). The assigned J gene may be wrong: the sequence end matches TRBJ2-1 better. The length of the CDR3 is 16 residues. Germline assignment: CDR1 SGHAT and CDR2 FQDESV (reference sequence). The CDR3: CASSPATQGSSYEQFF. CDR3 in DNA: TGTGCCAGCAGCCCGGCCACCCAGGGGAGCTCCTACGAGCAGTTCTTC.

To note about this clone: A junction end diverges from the germline sequence, so it may reflect a read error. CDR3 DNA: TGCAGTTCTAGAGAGGGAGGGACTTACGATTCACCCCTCCACTTT. It yields the protein CSSREGGTYDSPLHF. The rearrangement joins TRBV20-1 to TRBJ1-6; the D gene is possibly TRBD1 (5 bases). CDR3 length: 15 amino acids. Germline assignment: CDR1 DFQATT and CDR2 SNEGSKA (reference sequence).

This clone showed up many times. A much larger clone lies a single base off, so this may be a read error. The identical CDR3 is also encoded by other nucleotide sequences in the sample. The chain couples TRBV5-1 to TRBJ2-7, with 9 positions matching TRBD2. V lost 2 bases and J lost 3; bases outside the gene matches: 9. Looked up from germline, CDR1 is SGHRS and CDR2 is YFSETQ. The CDR3 is made up of 16 amino acids. The chain's CDR3 is CASSFRTSGRIYEQYF. DNA of the CDR3: TGCGCCAGCAGCTTCCGGACGAGCGGGAGGATCTACGAGCAGTACTTC.

Concerning this clone itself: Given the absence of the conserved phenylalanine or tryptophan at the CDR3 end, a read error is likely. This chain uses TRBV28 with TRBJ2-7; D is undetermined. The CDR3 covers 14 residues. The germline V gene encodes CDR1 MDHEN and CDR2 SYDVKM. DNA of the CDR3: TGTGCCAGCAGTTTATCCGACTCGGCCTACGACCAGTACCTC. It codes for CASSLSDSAYDQYL.

In its sample, this clone was seen many times. The chain carries TRBV6-4 and TRBJ2-1; 8 nucleotides agree with TRBD1. Trimming took 3 bases from V and 5 from J; bases not matched to a gene: 6. CDR3 length: 15 residues. Germline CDR1 MRHNA, CDR2 SNTAGT. CDR3 coding DNA: TGTGCCAGCAGTGAAGGACAGGGATGGGACAATGAGCAGTTCTTC. Translated, it gives CASSEGQGWDNEQFF.

This clone was counted a few times. V is TRBV27 and J is TRBJ1-1; D remains unclear. CDR1 and CDR2 from the germline V gene are MNHEY and SMNVEV (reference sequence). This CDR3 contains 13 residues. V lost 5 bases and J lost 1, with 8 bases in between. The CDR3 here is CASSPPGNTEAFF. The CDR3 nucleotides are TGTGCCAGCAGTCCCCCGGGGAACACTGAAGCTTTCTTT.

This clone was recorded at least ten times. Written as DNA, the CDR3 is TGTGCCAGCAGTTTCGACGGGCCTCATCAGCCCCAGCATTTT. It encodes CASSFDGPHQPQHF. The chain joins TRBV28 to TRBJ1-5; no definite D call. Deletions cut 3 bases from V and 5 bases from J, with 11 bases between. The CDR3 is 14 amino acids. The germline CDR1 and CDR2 sequences are MDHEN and SYDVKM. The variable domain in full, with the rest retrieved from reference TRBV28 and TRBJ1-5, is DVKVTQSSRYLVKRTGEKVFLECVQDMDHENMFWYRQDPGLGLRLIYFSYDVKMKEKGDIPEGYSVSREKKERFSLILESASTNQTSMYLCASSFDGPHQPQHFGDGTRLSIL.

This clone has a handful of counts. This may be a read error: a much more frequent sequence differs by one nucleotide. Other DNA sequences in the same sample also yield this CDR3. The J gene is TRBJ2-1, the V gene TRBV5-5; TRBD2 matches 8 bases. Germline V gene data show CDR1 as SGHKS and CDR2 as YYEKEE (reference sequence). Trimming took 4 bases from V and 8 from J; bases not matched to a gene: 11. CDR3 length equals 15 residues. As DNA, the CDR3 is TGTGCCAGCAGCACGGGACTAGGGGGGTTGGATGAGCAGTTCTTC. This sequence encodes CASSTGLGGLDEQFF.

The chain has TRBV9 and TRBJ2-1; D remains ambiguous. Trimming pared 4 bases from V and 5 bases from J, leaving 22 bases between. CDR1 is SGDLS, CDR2 YYNGEE, per germline. The CDR3 is 17 residues long. The CDR3 sequence is CASSTGVSWSVHNEQFF. In DNA, the CDR3 is TGTGCCAGCAGCACGGGTGTTAGCTGGAGTGTCCACAATGAGCAGTTCTTC.

This clone was counted many times. The chain uses TRBV10-1 and TRBJ2-7; D not certain. This CDR3 is 13 amino acids long. Germline V gene lookup returns CDR1 WNHNN and CDR2 SYGVQD (reference sequence). V lost 2 bases, J lost 3 bases, and 8 bases lay in between. The CDR3 DNA follows: TGCGCCAGCAGTGAGGGCGTGAGCTACGAGCAGTACTTC. It specifies CASSEGVSYEQYF.

By proportion, this clone is medium-sized. The J gene is TRBJ2-7, the V gene TRBV6-5; the D is unclear. The CDR3 is made up of 13 amino acids. The V and J ends lost 2 bases and 0 bases respectively, with 5 bases between them. Germline values: CDR1 MNHEY, CDR2 SVGAGI. CDR3 coding DNA: TGTGCCAGCAGTTACGGGTTCTCCTACGAGCAGTACTTC. Its translation is CASSYGFSYEQYF.

The chain has TRBV4-1 and TRBJ1-5; D is unresolved. V lost 1 base and J lost 7, with 11 bases in between. From germline, CDR1 is MGHRA and CDR2 YSYEKL. The CDR3 loop spans 14 amino acids. The CDR3 here is CASSQVAGGQPQHF. The CDR3 DNA follows: TGCGCCAGCAGCCAAGTAGCCGGAGGACAGCCCCAGCATTTT.

There are many counts of this clone. Different DNA sequences within this sample yield the same CDR3. V usage is TRBV10-2 and J usage is TRBJ2-2; no firm D call. The CDR3 loop spans 16 amino acids. V shed 3 bases and J shed 0 bases, with 11 bases lying between them. Germline CDR1 is WSHSY and CDR2 is SAAADI. The CDR3 bases are TGCGCCAGCAGTGATATAGAGACCCCGAACACCGGGGAGCTGTTTTTT. As protein: CASSDIETPNTGELFF.

This chain joins TRBV18 and TRBJ1-1; the D gene is possibly TRBD1 (5 bases). The germline gives CDR1 KGHSH, CDR2 LQKENI. The V end was cut by 2 bases, the J end by 4 bases, with 17 bases between. CDR3 length equals 16 residues. The CDR3 is CASSPRQRAGGTEAFF. Here the CDR3 DNA reads TGTGCCAGCTCACCAAGGCAGCGGGCCGGGGGCACTGAAGCTTTCTTT.

This clone was counted many times. The V gene is TRBV18, the J gene TRBJ2-6, with 7 bases identical to TRBD1. The ends lost 3 bases at V and 2 bases at J; junction bases unmatched: 1. CDR1 KGHSH and CDR2 LQKENI come from the germline V gene. This CDR3 spans 15 amino acids. For the CDR3, the DNA is TGTGCCAGCTCACCCGGGACAGCTGGGGCCAACGTCCTGACTTTC. This translates into CASSPGTAGANVLTF. The complete variable domain, with remaining parts taken from reference TRBV18 and TRBJ2-6, reads NAGVMQNPRHLVRRRGQEARLRCSPMKGHSHVYWYRQLPEEGLKFMVYLQKENIIDESGMPKERFSAEFPKEGPSILRIQQVVRGDSAAYFCASSPGTAGANVLTFGAGSRLTVL.

In its sample, this clone was seen many times. This chain links TRBV7-2 with TRBJ1-2; TRBD1 matches at 8 bases. CDR3 size: 14 residues. Germline V gene sequence: CDR1 SGHTA, CDR2 FQGNSA. Trimming took 5 bases from V and 1 from J; bases not matched to a gene: 3. CDR3 sequence reads: CASSLDRGNYGYTF. In DNA form, the CDR3 reads TGTGCCAGCAGCCTCGACAGGGGTAACTATGGCTACACCTTC.

The table lists this clone with a few counts. A much larger clone lies one base from this, so it may be a read error. The chain carries TRBV25-1 and TRBJ2-5; no clear D. The CDR3 runs 11 residues. V was clipped by 4 bases and J by 4 bases, with 4 bases between them. The germline CDR1 and CDR2 sequences are MGHDK and SYGVNS. In nucleotides, the CDR3 is TGTGCCAGCAGTGTTTTAGAGACCCAGTACTTC. It is translated as CASSVLETQYF.

This clone came up many times. V and J are TRBV28 and TRBJ2-3; 7 bases are a match to TRBD2. Looked up from germline, CDR1 is MDHEN and CDR2 is SYDVKM. There are 15 residues in the CDR3. V trimming: 5 bases; J trimming: 6 bases; junction bases outside the gene matches: 11. The DNA for the CDR3 is TGTGCCAGCAGTGATCCCGCCTTGGGAGGGGATACGCAGTATTTT. Protein sequence: CASSDPALGGDTQYF.

By share, this clone ranks as medium-sized. V and J are TRBV5-1 and TRBJ1-1; 7 positions match TRBD1. V dropped 4 bases and J dropped 3; count of bases not matched to a gene: 3. This CDR3 has 13 residues. In germline, CDR1 is SGHRS, CDR2 YFSETQ. The DNA for the CDR3 is TGCGCCAGCAGCCCCGGACAGGACACTGAAGCTTTCTTT. This gives the protein CASSPGQDTEAFF.